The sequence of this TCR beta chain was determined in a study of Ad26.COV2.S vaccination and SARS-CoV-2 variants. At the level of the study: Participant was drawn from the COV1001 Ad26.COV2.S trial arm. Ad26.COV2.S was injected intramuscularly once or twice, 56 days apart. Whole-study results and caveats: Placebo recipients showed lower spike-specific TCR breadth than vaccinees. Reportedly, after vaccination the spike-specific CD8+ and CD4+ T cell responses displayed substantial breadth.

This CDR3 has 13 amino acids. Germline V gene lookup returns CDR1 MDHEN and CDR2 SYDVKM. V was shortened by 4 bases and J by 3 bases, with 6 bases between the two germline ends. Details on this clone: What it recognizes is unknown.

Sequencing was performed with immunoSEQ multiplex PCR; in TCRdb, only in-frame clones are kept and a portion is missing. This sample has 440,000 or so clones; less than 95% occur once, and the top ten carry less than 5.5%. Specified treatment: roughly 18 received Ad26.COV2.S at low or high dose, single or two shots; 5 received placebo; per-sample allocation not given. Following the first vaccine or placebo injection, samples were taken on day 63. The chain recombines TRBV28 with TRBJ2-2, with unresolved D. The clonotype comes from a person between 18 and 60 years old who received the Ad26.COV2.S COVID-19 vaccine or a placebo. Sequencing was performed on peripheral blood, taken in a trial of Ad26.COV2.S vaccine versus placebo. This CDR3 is CASSSPDTGELFF. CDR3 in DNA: TGTGCCAGCAGTTCTCCTGACACCGGGGAGCTGTTTTTT.